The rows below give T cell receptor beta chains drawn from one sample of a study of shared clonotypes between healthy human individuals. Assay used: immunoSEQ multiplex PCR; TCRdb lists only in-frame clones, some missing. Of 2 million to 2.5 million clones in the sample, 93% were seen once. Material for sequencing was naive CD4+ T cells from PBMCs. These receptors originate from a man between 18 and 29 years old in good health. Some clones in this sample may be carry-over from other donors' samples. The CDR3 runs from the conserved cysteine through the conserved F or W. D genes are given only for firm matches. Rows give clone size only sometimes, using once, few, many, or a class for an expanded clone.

TGTGCCAGCAGTTTGGGTGGGTGGGGGGATAGCAATCAGCCCCAGCATTTT,CASSLGGWGDSNQPQHF,TRBV28,once,17,.,TRBJ1-5
TGTGCCAGCAGCCAAGGGGGGCGCCCGAAACGGCTGTTTTTT,CASSQGGRPKRLFF,TRBV7-3,.,14,.,TRBJ1-4
TGTGCCAGCAGTACGGGACAGGGTCCCTACGAGCAGTACTTC,CASSTGQGPYEQYF,TRBV6-1,once,14,TRBD1,TRBJ2-7
TGTGCCAGCCGGGGGAGGGAAGAGACCCAGTACTTC,CASRGREETQYF,TRBV27,once,12,TRBD2,TRBJ2-5
TGTGCCAGCAGCCCCCCGGTCGGGATTCGGAGCTATGAGCAGTTCTTC,CASSPPVGIRSYEQFF,TRBV5-6,.,16,.,TRBJ2-1
TGTGCCAGCAGCTTGGTGGGGACAGCTGAAGCTTTCTTT,CASSLVGTAEAFF,TRBV7-2,.,13,TRBD1,TRBJ1-1
TGTGCCAGCAGCGACGTGCGGGCCAACGTCCTGACTTTC,CASSDVRANVLTF,TRBV28,once,13,.,TRBJ2-6
TGCGCCAGCAGCGCACCGACTAGCGGGAGCTACAATGAGCAGTTCTTC,CASSAPTSGSYNEQFF,TRBV5-1,.,16,TRBD2,TRBJ2-1
TGCAGCGTTGAAAGGTCGGCAGGGGTAGATACGCAGTATTTT,CSVERSAGVDTQYF,TRBV29-1,once,14,.,TRBJ2-3
TGTGCCAGCAGTTACGGCTATGGCTACACCTTC,CASSYGYGYTF,TRBV6-1,.,11,.,TRBJ1-2
TGTGCCAGCAGTAGAGAGGGGGGGGAGACCCAGTACTTC,CASSREGGETQYF,TRBV6-5,.,13,.,TRBJ2-5
TGCAGCGTCGCCCCGGACACTGAAGCTTTCTTT,CSVAPDTEAFF,TRBV29-1,.,11,.,TRBJ1-1
TGCGCCAGCAGCTTGGGCGGCAGGGCTGGGGCCAACGTCCTGACTTTC,CASSLGGRAGANVLTF,TRBV5-1,.,16,.,TRBJ2-6
TGTGCCAGCAGCCCCGATCTTAATAAGGGTAGGACCCAGTACTTC,CASSPDLNKGRTQYF,TRBV7-2,.,15,.,TRBJ2-5
TGTGCCACCAGCAGAGATCGTGGAATTCAGCCCCAGCATTTT,CATSRDRGIQPQHF,TRBV15,.,14,.,TRBJ1-5
TGTGCCACCAGCAGAGAGGCCAGTTCCTCCTACGAGCAGTACTTC,CATSREASSSYEQYF,TRBV15,.,15,.,TRBJ2-7
TGTGCCAGCTCGTCGGAAAGGACAGGGTGGGCAGATACGCAGTATTTT,CASSSERTGWADTQYF,TRBV18,.,16,TRBD1,TRBJ2-3
TGTGCCAGCAGTTTTCAGGGAGGCTCCAATCAGCCCCAGCATTTT,CASSFQGGSNQPQHF,TRBV28,.,15,.,TRBJ1-5
TGTGCCAGCAGCGGGGTCCTGAACAGCTATGGCTACACCTTC,CASSGVLNSYGYTF,TRBV11-2,.,14,.,TRBJ1-2
TGTGCCAGCAGTCCCCGACAGGGCATCAATACGGAGACCCAGTACTTC,CASSPRQGINTETQYF,TRBV28,.,16,TRBD1,TRBJ2-5
TGTGCCAGCAGCATCAGGGGGCTAGATACTGAAGCTTTCTTT,CASSIRGLDTEAFF,TRBV11-2,.,14,TRBD1,TRBJ1-1
TGTGCCAGCAGCCAAGAAGGGGGCTACACCTTC,CASSQEGGYTF,TRBV14,.,11,.,TRBJ1-2
TGTGCCAGCAGCTGGGACTCTCTTGAGCAGTTCTTC,CASSWDSLEQFF,TRBV5-4,.,12,.,TRBJ2-1
TGTGCCAGCAGTTCCTCCGGGACAGGGCTCCACGAGCAGTACTTC,CASSSSGTGLHEQYF,TRBV6-5,.,15,TRBD1,TRBJ2-7
TGTGCCAGCAATAAAGCTACCAACAGAGCTAACTATGGCTACACCTTC,CASNKATNRANYGYTF,TRBV5-4,.,16,.,TRBJ1-2
TGTGCCAGCACCCAGGGTCGAGAGAATCAGCCCCAGCATTTT,CASTQGRENQPQHF,TRBV2,.,14,.,TRBJ1-5
TGTGCCTGGGCGACCTACAATGAGCAGTTCTTC,CAWATYNEQFF,TRBV30,.,11,.,TRBJ2-1
TGTGCCTGGAGTGGCCTAGACGGACACTCCTACAATGAGCAGTTCTTC,CAWSGLDGHSYNEQFF,TRBV30,.,16,.,TRBJ2-1
TGTGCCAGCAGCGCTGATACAGGGAGGGCTGAAGCTTTCTTT,CASSADTGRAEAFF,TRBV9,.,14,.,TRBJ1-1
TGTGCCAGCAGCTTATCGACAGGGTGGACAGATACGCAGTATTTT,CASSLSTGWTDTQYF,TRBV7-3,.,15,TRBD1,TRBJ2-3
TGTGCCAGCAGTTCGATCTCTGGGGCCAACGTCCTGACTTTC,CASSSISGANVLTF,TRBV28,.,14,.,TRBJ2-6
TGTGCCAGCAGTGCTCTAGCAGGGAGCTACGAGCAGTACTTC,CASSALAGSYEQYF,TRBV6-4,.,14,.,TRBJ2-7
TGTGCCAGTAGTACAGGGAACACCGGGGAGCTGTTTTTT,CASSTGNTGELFF,TRBV19,.,13,.,TRBJ2-2
TGTGCCAGCAGTTACTCGCTTTTCGGGGAGCTGTTTTTT,CASSYSLFGELFF,TRBV6-6,.,13,.,TRBJ2-2
TGCGCCAGCAGCTTGTCAGTGGACTCCTACAATGAGCAGTTCTTC,CASSLSVDSYNEQFF,TRBV5-1,.,15,.,TRBJ2-1
TGTGCCAGCAGCCTGGAGGTCTACGAGCAGTACTTC,CASSLEVYEQYF,TRBV7-9,.,12,.,TRBJ2-7
TGTGCCAGCAGTCTCCGTCAGGGTTATCAGCCCCAGCATTTT,CASSLRQGYQPQHF,TRBV27,.,14,.,TRBJ1-5
TGTGCCAGCCGGACAGTCGGGTTCGAAGCTTTCTTT,CASRTVGFEAFF,TRBV28,once,12,.,TRBJ1-1
TGTGCCAGCAGCTTAGACAGGTTGTCCGAGCAGTACTTC,CASSLDRLSEQYF,TRBV11-2,.,13,.,TRBJ2-7
TGTGCCAGCAGCTTAGGACTAGCGGGGGTCTACGAGCAGTACTTC,CASSLGLAGVYEQYF,TRBV7-2,.,15,TRBD2,TRBJ2-7
TGTGCCAGCACCGACCCCGATATATACGAGCAGTACTTC,CASTDPDIYEQYF,TRBV25-1,once,13,.,TRBJ2-7
TGTGCCAGCAGTTTCTCTACCTCCCGGACAGGGGGTATCAATCAGCCCCAGCATTTT,CASSFSTSRTGGINQPQHF,TRBV28,.,19,TRBD1,TRBJ1-5
TGCGCCAGCAGGGAAGGGGTTGACAGCACAGATACGCAGTATTTT,CASREGVDSTDTQYF,TRBV5-1,.,15,.,TRBJ2-3
TGTGCCAGCAGCCTTTTCGGGGGAGGGATTTTCGGGAATGAGCAGTTCTTC,CASSLFGGGIFGNEQFF,TRBV5-6,.,17,TRBD2,TRBJ2-1
TGTGCCAGCAGCGTAGACAGGGGTTCAGATACGCAGTATTTT,CASSVDRGSDTQYF,TRBV9,.,14,TRBD1,TRBJ2-3
TGTGCCTGGAGTGTCCAGGGGGCCTGGGGGGAAGCTTTCTTT,CAWSVQGAWGEAFF,TRBV30,.,14,TRBD1,TRBJ1-1
TGTGCCAGCTCACAAGCGGTTGGGGATACGCAGTATTTT,CASSQAVGDTQYF,TRBV18,.,13,.,TRBJ2-3
TGTGCCAGCACCCCCCCGAAGGGGGACGAGCAGTACTTC,CASTPPKGDEQYF,TRBV6-5,.,13,.,TRBJ2-7
TGTGCCAGCAGTCGGGGTACAGGCCGAAATGAAAAACTGTTTTTT,CASSRGTGRNEKLFF,TRBV6-6,.,15,.,TRBJ1-4
TGTGCCAGCAGCTTAGGTTGGGATGAGCAGTTCTTC,CASSLGWDEQFF,TRBV11-3,.,12,.,TRBJ2-1
TGTGCCAGCAGTACAGGAAACTATGGCTACACCTTC,CASSTGNYGYTF,TRBV28,.,12,.,TRBJ1-2
TGTGCCAGCAGCTTGGGGCGGGAGGGCCAGAATGAGCAGTTCTTC,CASSLGREGQNEQFF,TRBV5-4,.,15,TRBD2,TRBJ2-1